This T cell receptor (beta chain) is drawn from a study of blood T cell repertoires in COVID-19. Study-wide context: COVID-19 samples, acute and convalescent, were from the United States, Italy and Spain. PBMCs, B-cell-depleted T cells, or T cells provided the cDNA or gDNA that made up the material.

This clone was counted once. Other nucleotide sequences in the sample specify the same CDR3. Sequencing was performed with immunoSEQ multiplex PCR; in TCRdb, only in-frame clones are kept and a portion is missing. The sample carries over 150,000 clones, approximately 84% recorded once. V was cut by 0 bases and J by 5 bases, with 8 bases left in between. The CDR3 covers 14 residues. CDR1 is KGHDR, CDR2 SFDVKD, per germline. The TCR was taken from a middle-aged man with acute or convalescent COVID-19. The sequencing sample was made of peripheral blood. V gene TRBV24-1 combines with J gene TRBJ2-3; a possible D gene is TRBD2 (6 bases). The chain's CDR3 is CATSDLGGKDTQYF. In nucleotides, the CDR3 is TGTGCCACCAGTGATTTGGGGGGGAAAGATACGCAGTATTTT.